This TCR beta chain was retrieved from a study of breast tumors, draining lymph nodes, adjacent tissues. A remark on this clonotype: Antigen specificity is unknown.

The CDR3 runs 16 residues. Germline V gene data show CDR1 as SGHTA and CDR2 as FQGTGA. V lost 8 bases to trimming and J lost 2 bases, with 20 bases between them. The lymph nodes were axillary draining lymph nodes from breast cancer patients. TCRdb processed the multiplex PCR reads anew with MiXCR; each CDR3 protein has one entry. The data hold around 300,000 distinct CDR3 sequences, with roughly 31% observed a single time. Study-wide results and limits: Findings are consistent with lymph node origin and intratumoral expansion of most tumor T cells. Data only fit, rather than demonstrated, lymph node origin of most tumor T cells. Tumor and nontumor repertoires were significantly more similar in luminal-like than in basal-like breast cancer.

The sample taken for sequencing was axillary lymph node tissue. This receptor was obtained from a female donor with breast cancer. Some clones in this sample may be carry-over from other donors' samples. This chain connects TRBV7-3 to TRBJ2-3; D is perhaps TRBD2 (5 bases). The CDR3 reads CASSLWGVRVTDTQYF. The DNA for the CDR3 is TGTGCCAGCTCACTGTGGGGAGTGCGGGTCACAGATACGCAGTATTTT.